This TCR beta chain was observed in a study of blood T cell repertoires in COVID-19. The data were produced by immunoSEQ multiplex PCR, yet TCRdb's version contains in-frame clones alone and is incomplete. The sample gives about 40,000 clones, approximately 85% of which show up once; roughly 15% is in the top ten. V was clipped by 2 bases and J by 2 bases, with 10 bases between them. The CDR3 runs 15 residues. Germline values: CDR1 LNHDA, CDR2 SQIVND (reference sequence). The receptor was isolated from a human donor in a cohort sampled during active COVID-19. This chain uses TRBV19 with TRBJ1-5; D may be TRBD1 (5 bases). The specimen was peripheral blood. The CDR3, as DNA: TGTGCCAGTAGTATACAGGGTGGTGGCAATCAGCCCCAGCATTTT. As protein: CASSIQGGGNQPQHF.